This T cell receptor beta chain was identified during a study of vaccination and CD4 T cells after COVID-19. The assay that was used to sequence DNA from cultured CD4+ T cells was the Oncomine TCR Beta short-read assay. Via MiXCR, TCRdb re-called the PCR reads, giving one row per CDR3 protein. Of about 7,200 distinct CDR3 sequences in the sample, around 46% were seen once. This clonotype was picked up a small number of times. Its target is unknown. Treatment here: roughly 11-day PBMC culture with coronavirus spike peptide pools or control peptides (ViraFEST assay). Collection of the unexposed donor's CD4+ T cells took place before the COVID-19 pandemic (2011-2018). Deletions cut 5 bases from V and 5 bases from J, with 18 bases between. This CDR3 has 15 residues. Germline CDR1 reads SGHTA; CDR2 reads FQGNSA.

This chain connects TRBV7-2 to TRBJ1-2; D may be TRBD1 (5 bases). This sequence originates from a human donor in good health. Sequenced material: CD4+ T cells from blood, cultured in vitro. CDR3 amino acids: CASSPWTRGYYGYTF. For the CDR3, the DNA is TGTGCCAGCAGCCCCTGGACAAGAGGGTATTATGGCTACACCTTC.